Listed below are T cell receptor beta chains from one sample, sequenced in a study of cytomegalovirus exposure and HLA in healthy donors. Clones were sequenced by immunoSEQ multiplex PCR, and TCRdb holds only the in-frame ones, with some missing. The sample has about 190,000 clones, roughly 74% seen once. The sequenced sample consisted of PBMCs. Every receptor here comes from a woman aged 25-40 years in good health and CMV-seropositive. Each CDR3 is given with its conserved first and last residue. D genes are given only for firm matches. Where a row states a size, it is once, few, many or the class of an expanded clone; other rows omit it.

NA	TRBV29-1	NA	TRBJ2-7	CSVADRSIYEQYF	TGCAGCGTTGCCGACAGGAGTATTTACGAGCAGTACTTC
NA	TRBV14	NA	TRBJ2-1	CASSLGLMGDEQFF	TGTGCCAGCAGCCTGGGACTCATGGGGGATGAGCAGTTCTTC
TRBD2	TRBV19	NA	TRBJ2-1	CASTIGTSNEQFF	TGTGCCAGTACGATAGGGACTAGCAATGAGCAGTTCTTC
NA	TRBV6-1	NA	TRBJ2-3	CASRGAVTDTQYF	TGTGCCAGCAGGGGCGCTGTCACAGATACGCAGTATTTT
TRBD2	TRBV2	few	TRBJ2-2	CASTRRGGKLANTGELFF	TGTGCCAGCACAAGGCGGGGGGGAAAGTTAGCGAACACCGGGGAGCTGTTTTTT
TRBD1	TRBV4-3	NA	TRBJ1-2	CASSQDGIGTGVYGYTF	TGCGCCAGCAGCCAAGATGGTATAGGGACAGGGGTCTATGGCTACACCTTC
TRBD2	TRBV7-8	NA	TRBJ2-3	CASSLLAGGNTDTQYF	TGTGCCAGCAGCTTATTAGCGGGGGGTAACACAGATACGCAGTATTTT
TRBD2	TRBV28	few	TRBJ2-1	CASSLTSGNSYNEQFF	TGTGCCAGCAGCCTCACTAGCGGGAACTCCTACAATGAGCAGTTCTTC
NA	TRBV4-1	NA	TRBJ1-5	CASSQEHTYHNQPQHF	TGCGCCAGCAGCCAAGAACACACATATCACAATCAGCCCCAGCATTTT
NA	TRBV27	NA	TRBJ2-1	CASSFLHEQFF	TGTGCCAGCAGTTTTCTTCATGAGCAGTTCTTC
NA	TRBV6-1	NA	TRBJ2-7	CASSETVTYEQYF	TGTGCCAGCAGTGAAACGGTCACTTACGAGCAGTACTTC
NA	TRBV2	NA	TRBJ1-5	CASGRGNQPQHF	TGTGCCAGCGGCAGGGGAAATCAGCCCCAGCATTTT
NA	TRBV2	NA	TRBJ1-2	CASSDSYGYTF	TGTGCCAGCAGCGACTCCTATGGCTACACCTTC
TRBD1	TRBV15	NA	TRBJ2-1	CATSSQIGDRVNNEQFF	TGTGCCACCAGCAGCCAGATCGGGGACAGGGTTAACAATGAGCAGTTCTTC
TRBD1	TRBV28	NA	TRBJ1-2	CASSFGTTGLGNGYTF	TGTGCCAGCAGTTTCGGCACGACAGGGTTAGGGAATGGCTACACCTTC
TRBD1	TRBV2	NA	TRBJ1-2	CASSPDRGPYGYTF	TGTGCCAGCAGTCCGGACAGGGGGCCGTATGGCTACACCTTC
TRBD2	TRBV14	NA	TRBJ2-1	CASSLPGKWLAGDSNEQFF	TGTGCCAGCAGCCTCCCCGGAAAATGGCTAGCGGGTGATTCCAATGAGCAGTTCTTC
NA	TRBV4-2	NA	TRBJ1-5	CASSQAVRGGGAGNQPQHF	TGTGCCAGCAGCCAAGCGGTTCGGGGTGGGGGGGCTGGCAATCAGCCCCAGCATTTT
NA	TRBV4-1	NA	TRBJ2-7	CASSQEGWGDEQYF	TGCGCCAGCAGCCAAGAGGGTTGGGGGGACGAGCAGTACTTC
NA	TRBV7-8	NA	TRBJ1-2	CASSLEYSPTF	TGTGCCAGCAGCTTAGAGTATAGTCCCACCTTC
NA	TRBV5-1	NA	TRBJ2-1	CASSQYRDGYNEQFF	TGCGCCAGCAGCCAATACAGGGACGGGTACAATGAGCAGTTCTTC
TRBD2	TRBV10-3	once	TRBJ2-3	CAISESTGGPTDTQYF	TGTGCCATCAGTGAGTCTACGGGAGGGCCCACAGATACGCAGTATTTT
NA	TRBV5-4	NA	TRBJ1-2	CASTPGGGNYGYTF	TGTGCCAGCACCCCTGGCGGGGGTAACTATGGCTACACCTTC
TRBD1	TRBV7-3	NA	TRBJ1-2	CASSPGTGGVYGYTF	TGTGCCAGCAGCCCAGGGACAGGGGGCGTCTATGGCTACACCTTC
TRBD1	TRBV27	NA	TRBJ1-5	CASRGTGVPLSNQPQHF	TGTGCCAGCAGGGGGACAGGCGTTCCCCTTAGCAATCAGCCCCAGCATTTT
NA	TRBV10-3	NA	TRBJ1-1	CAISGQENTEAFF	TGTGCCATCAGTGGCCAGGAGAACACTGAAGCTTTCTTT
NA	TRBV7-9	NA	TRBJ1-2	CASSLETGTNYGYTF	TGTGCCAGCAGCTTAGAGACAGGCACTAACTATGGCTACACCTTC
TRBD2	TRBV27	NA	TRBJ2-7	CASSPGLAEAILTYEQYF	TGTGCCAGCAGTCCGGGACTAGCGGAGGCTATTCTAACCTACGAGCAGTACTTC
TRBD1	TRBV5-4	NA	TRBJ1-4	CASSWGRDRVEKLFF	TGTGCCAGCAGCTGGGGCAGGGACAGGGTCGAAAAACTGTTTTTT
NA	TRBV10-2	NA	TRBJ2-7	CASSELGEQYF	TGCGCCAGCAGTGAGCTAGGCGAGCAGTACTTC
TRBD2	TRBV4-2	NA	TRBJ2-4	CASRPGTSGTKNIQYF	TGTGCCAGCAGACCCGGGACTAGCGGGACCAAAAACATTCAGTACTTC
TRBD1	TRBV7-9	NA	TRBJ2-5	CASSEAKAQGRVQETQYF	TGTGCCAGCAGCGAAGCCAAGGCACAGGGGAGAGTACAAGAGACCCAGTACTTC
TRBD1	TRBV19	NA	TRBJ2-2	CASSIDLLWTGVVGELFF	TGTGCCAGTAGTATAGACCTTCTTTGGACAGGGGTCGTCGGGGAGCTGTTTTTT
TRBD2	TRBV6-1	NA	TRBJ2-1	CASSEAGSGSMLGSYNEQFF	TGTGCCAGCAGTGAAGCGGGTAGCGGGAGCATGCTTGGTTCCTACAATGAGCAGTTCTTC
NA	TRBV9	NA	TRBJ1-2	CASSVAGPGKDYTF	TGTGCCAGCAGCGTAGCTGGACCAGGGAAGGACTACACCTTC
TRBD1	TRBV4-3	NA	TRBJ2-3	CASSQEGGRTDTQYF	TGCGCCAGCAGCCAAGAAGGGGGCCGCACAGATACGCAGTATTTT
NA	TRBV4-2	NA	TRBJ2-1	CASSQGDTNNEQFF	TGTGCCAGCAGCCAAGGGGACACCAACAATGAGCAGTTCTTC
NA	TRBV4-1	once	TRBJ1-2	CASSPVAGYGYTF	TGCGCCAGCAGCCCTGTCGCGGGTTACGGCTACACCTTC
NA	TRBV6-1	NA	TRBJ2-3	CASSFGERTPDTQYF	TGTGCCAGCAGTTTTGGGGAACGGACACCAGATACGCAGTATTTT
TRBD2	TRBV7-8	NA	TRBJ2-7	CASSWGGGEQYF	TGTGCCAGCAGCTGGGGCGGGGGGGAGCAGTACTTC
NA	TRBV5-6	once	TRBJ1-1	CASTHSGTAGVTEAFF	TGTGCCAGCACCCATAGCGGGACGGCGGGGGTCACTGAAGCTTTCTTT
NA	TRBV5-4	NA	TRBJ2-7	CASSLLPGEGYEQYF	TGTGCCAGCAGCTTGCTACCTGGAGAGGGCTACGAGCAGTACTTC
NA	TRBV19	few	TRBJ1-1	CASSIGEQSEAFF	TGTGCCAGTAGTATCGGGGAGCAGAGTGAAGCTTTCTTT
NA	TRBV6-5	NA	TRBJ2-4	CASSTGTSKVPYF	TGTGCCAGCAGCACCGGGACTTCTAAGGTGCCGTACTTC
NA	TRBV10-3	NA	TRBJ1-1	CAISEIWQMNTEAFF	TGTGCCATCAGTGAGATCTGGCAAATGAACACTGAAGCTTTCTTT
NA	TRBV5-1	NA	TRBJ1-1	CASSLGGKPEAFF	TGCGCCAGCAGCTTGGGAGGGAAACCTGAAGCTTTCTTT
NA	TRBV28	once	TRBJ2-5	CAIQDSQETQYF	TGTGCCATTCAAGACAGCCAAGAGACCCAGTACTTC
TRBD2	TRBV6-1	NA	TRBJ2-7	CATSTSGSSYEQYF	TGTGCCACCTCGACTAGCGGGAGCTCCTACGAGCAGTACTTC
NA	TRBV4-2	NA	TRBJ2-5	CASSPTAQGGEQETQYF	TGTGCCAGCAGCCCTACAGCCCAGGGCGGGGAACAAGAGACCCAGTACTTC
TRBD1	TRBV7-9	NA	TRBJ1-1	CASSDRQGRGTEAFF	TGTGCCAGCAGCGACCGACAGGGGAGGGGCACTGAAGCTTTCTTT
NA	TRBV7-9	NA	TRBJ1-1	CSSSPGGAGTLNTEAFF	TGTTCCAGCAGCCCGGGGGGAGCCGGGACCTTGAACACTGAAGCTTTCTTT
NA	TRBV7-9	NA	TRBJ2-3	CASSPRVLDYLPDTQYF	TGTGCCAGCAGCCCACGAGTACTGGACTACCTGCCAGATACGCAGTATTTT
TRBD1	TRBV6-5	NA	TRBJ1-1	CASSYDRGVAGEAFF	TGTGCCAGCAGTTACGACAGGGGCGTAGCGGGTGAAGCTTTCTTT
NA	TRBV6-6	NA	TRBJ1-6	CASTRPAGGRNSPLHF	TGTGCCAGCACCCGGCCGGCGGGGGGCCGGAATTCACCCCTCCACTTT
TRBD1	TRBV5-5	NA	TRBJ1-5	CASERAQGDQPQHF	TGTGCCAGCGAGCGAGCACAGGGGGACCAGCCCCAGCATTTT
NA	TRBV7-9	NA	TRBJ2-7	CASSFAPNEQYF	TGTGCCAGCAGCTTCGCCCCTAACGAGCAGTACTTC
NA	TRBV5-4	few	TRBJ2-3	CASSLPGTDTQYF	TGTGCCAGCAGCTTGCCGGGCACAGATACGCAGTATTTT
TRBD2	TRBV6-1	NA	TRBJ2-3	CASSDPLAGNTDTQYF	TGTGCCAGCAGTGACCCACTAGCGGGAAACACAGATACGCAGTATTTT
NA	TRBV5-1	once	TRBJ2-3	CASSFPGSGGTDTQYF	TGCGCCAGCAGCTTTCCTGGTAGCGGAGGTACAGATACGCAGTATTTT